This T cell receptor (beta chain) was captured by sequencing in a study of glioma-infiltrating T cells after dendritic cell vaccination. Background on the study: Between the early 2000s and the early 2010s, patients got autologous tumor lysate-pulsed dendritic cell vaccines.

Selection required adequate fresh-frozen tumor tissue plus more than two years' survival data. This table comes from immunoSEQ multiplex PCR, and its TCRdb copy is limited to in-frame clones, with some not included. The profile shows about 73,000 clones, approximately 80% of them singletons. With 7 bases clipped from V and 8 bases from J, the junction kept 8 bases outside the gene matches. The CDR3 runs to 14 residues. Germline V CDR1 and CDR2: SEHNR, FQNEAQ (reference sequence). The chain uses TRBV7-9 and TRBJ1-1; 12 positions match TRBD1. The sequence came from a human donor with glioblastoma. Specimen: blood, collected before dendritic cell vaccination. CDR3 coding DNA: TGTGCCAGCACGCTTCACGGGACAGGGGGCGAAGCTTTCTTT. This sequence encodes CASTLHGTGGEAFF.